This T cell receptor (beta chain) is from a study of blood T cell dynamics during melanoma immunotherapy. Study-level background: Patients with metastatic melanoma got pembrolizumab or nivolumab-ipilimumab as first-line care.

This CDR3 region has 12 residues. Trimming took 4 bases from V and 8 from J; bases not matched to a gene: 2. The germline gives CDR1 GTSNPN, CDR2 SVGIG (reference sequence). The sample's time point: pre-treatment baseline. Apart from two fast progressors, RECIST 1.1 response was judged 12 weeks post-infusion. Repertoires were generated with immunoSEQ multiplex PCR, while TCRdb's copy carries only in-frame clones and drops some. The sample lists about 4,800 clones; about 90% were seen once. The chain uses TRBV30 and TRBJ2-1; 10 nucleotides match TRBD2. This specimen was blood, taken from a patient treated with checkpoint blockade. The sequence derives from a human donor with melanoma. The CDR3 DNA reads as TGTGCCTGGACTAGCGGGAGTGATGAGCAGTTCTTC. Translation: CAWTSGSDEQFF.